Listed below are T cell receptor beta chains from one sample, sequenced in a study of blood T cell repertoires in COVID-19. Assay used: immunoSEQ multiplex PCR; TCRdb lists only in-frame clones, some missing. Of around 210,000 clones in the sample, 88% are singletons; the top ten hold about 18%. The sample consisted of peripheral blood. The receptors stem from a man between 45 and 60 years old with COVID-19, enrolled during active disease. CDR3s include the opening cysteine and the closing phenylalanine or tryptophan. Each record gives: CDR3 protein, CDR3 DNA, J gene, D gene, V gene. D genes are given only for firm matches.

CDR3 protein: CAICSGSSYEQYF
CDR3 DNA: TGTGCCATCTGTAGCGGGAGCTCCTACGAGCAGTACTTC
J gene: TRBJ2-7
D gene: TRBD2
V gene: TRBV10-3

CDR3 protein: CASFKGHNTEAFF
CDR3 DNA: TGTGCCAGCTTTAAGGGACATAACACTGAAGCTTTCTTT
J gene: TRBJ1-1
D gene: -
V gene: TRBV7-2

CDR3 protein: CASSESASGTGELFF
CDR3 DNA: TGCGCCAGCAGTGAATCGGCTAGCGGCACCGGGGAGCTGTTTTTT
J gene: TRBJ2-2
D gene: TRBD2
V gene: TRBV10-1

CDR3 protein: CASTTSGGHNEQFF
CDR3 DNA: TGTGCCTCGACGACTAGCGGGGGTCACAATGAGCAGTTCTTC
J gene: TRBJ2-1
D gene: TRBD2
V gene: TRBV30

CDR3 protein: CASSLQLYNEQFF
CDR3 DNA: TGTGCCAGCAGTTTACAACTATACAATGAGCAGTTCTTC
J gene: TRBJ2-1
D gene: -
V gene: TRBV12-3/TRBV12-4

CDR3 protein: CASSPPRLESTDTQYF
CDR3 DNA: TGTGCCAGCAGTCCGCCTCGACTAGAGAGCACAGATACGCAGTATTTT
J gene: TRBJ2-3
D gene: -
V gene: TRBV27

CDR3 protein: CASSPGTGAGYGYTF
CDR3 DNA: TGTGCCAGCAGCCCAGGGACAGGGGCAGGGTATGGCTACACCTTC
J gene: TRBJ1-2
D gene: TRBD1
V gene: TRBV3-1/TRBV3-2

CDR3 protein: CAISERDSGGSQFF
CDR3 DNA: TGTGCCATCAGTGAGCGGGATAGCGGGGGCTCGCAGTTCTTC
J gene: TRBJ2-1
D gene: TRBD2
V gene: TRBV10-3

CDR3 protein: CASSRSGTPTTNTGELFF
CDR3 DNA: TGTGCCAGCTCCCGTTCCGGGACTCCCACTACGAACACCGGGGAGCTGTTTTTT
J gene: TRBJ2-2
D gene: -
V gene: TRBV18

CDR3 protein: CASKGGTGYNEQFF
CDR3 DNA: TGTGCCAGCAAAGGTGGGACAGGATACAATGAGCAGTTCTTC
J gene: TRBJ2-1
D gene: TRBD1
V gene: TRBV6-5

CDR3 protein: CASSKGLAGDRVSKNIQYF
CDR3 DNA: TGTGCCAGCAGCAAGGGACTAGCGGGAGATCGAGTGTCCAAAAACATTCAGTACTTC
J gene: TRBJ2-4
D gene: TRBD2
V gene: TRBV11-2

CDR3 protein: CASSLSPTGTMNTEAFF
CDR3 DNA: TGTGCCAGCAGCTTAAGCCCCACAGGGACCATGAACACTGAAGCTTTCTTT
J gene: TRBJ1-1
D gene: -
V gene: TRBV7-3